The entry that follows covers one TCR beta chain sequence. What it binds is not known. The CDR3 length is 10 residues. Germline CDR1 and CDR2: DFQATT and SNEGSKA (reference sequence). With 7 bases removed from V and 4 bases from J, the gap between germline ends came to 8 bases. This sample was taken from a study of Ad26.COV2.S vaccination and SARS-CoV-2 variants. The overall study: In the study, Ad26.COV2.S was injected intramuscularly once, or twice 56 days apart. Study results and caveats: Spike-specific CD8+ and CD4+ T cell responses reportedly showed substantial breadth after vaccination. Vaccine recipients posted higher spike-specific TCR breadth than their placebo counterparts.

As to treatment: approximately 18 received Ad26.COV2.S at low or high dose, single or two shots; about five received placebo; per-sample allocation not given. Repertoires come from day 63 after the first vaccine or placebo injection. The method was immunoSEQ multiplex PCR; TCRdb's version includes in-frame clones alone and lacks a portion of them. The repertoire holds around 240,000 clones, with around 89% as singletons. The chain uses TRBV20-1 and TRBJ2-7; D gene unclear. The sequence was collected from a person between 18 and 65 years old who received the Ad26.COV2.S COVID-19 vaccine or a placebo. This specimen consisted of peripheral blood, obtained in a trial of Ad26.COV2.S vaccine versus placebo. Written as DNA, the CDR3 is TGCAGTGTAAGAGGTTACGAGCAGTACTTC. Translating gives CSVRGYEQYF.